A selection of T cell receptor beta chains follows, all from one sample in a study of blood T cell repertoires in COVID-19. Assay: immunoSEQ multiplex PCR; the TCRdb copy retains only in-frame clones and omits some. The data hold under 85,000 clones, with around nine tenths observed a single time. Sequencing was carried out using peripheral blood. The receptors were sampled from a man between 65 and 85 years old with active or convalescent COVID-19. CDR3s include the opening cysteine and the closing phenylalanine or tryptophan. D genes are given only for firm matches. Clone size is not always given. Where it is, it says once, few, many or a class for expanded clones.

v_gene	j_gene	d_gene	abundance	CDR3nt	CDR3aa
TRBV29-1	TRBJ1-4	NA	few	TGCAGCGGGGGTTCCGGGAGCTCAGGAGAAAAACTGTTTTTT	CSGGSGSSGEKLFF
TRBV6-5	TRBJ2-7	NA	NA	TGTGCCAGCATCTCGTCAGGGAGGAGCGAGCAGTACTTC	CASISSGRSEQYF
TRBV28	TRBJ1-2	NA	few	TGTGCCAGCAGCCTTCGGGGGTATGGCTACACCTTC	CASSLRGYGYTF
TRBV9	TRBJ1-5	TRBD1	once	TGTGCCAGCAGCGTGGGGACAGATTTTGGTCAGCCCCAGCATTTT	CASSVGTDFGQPQHF
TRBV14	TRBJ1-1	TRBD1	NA	TGTGCCAGCAGCAGGACAGGGCGCACTGAAGCTTTCTTT	CASSRTGRTEAFF
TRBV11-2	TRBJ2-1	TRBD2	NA	TGTGCCAGCAGCCCTGGGACTAGCGGGAGGGTTGAGCAGTTCTTC	CASSPGTSGRVEQFF
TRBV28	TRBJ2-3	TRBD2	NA	TGTGCCAGCAGTTTCACGGCGGGAGTTAGGAATACGCAGTATTTT	CASSFTAGVRNTQYF
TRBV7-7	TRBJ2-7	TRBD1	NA	TGTGCTAGCAGCTCCGGGACAGGGACCTCCTACGAGCAGTACTTC	CASSSGTGTSYEQYF
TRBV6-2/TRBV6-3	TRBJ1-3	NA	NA	TGTGCCAGCAGCCCTATCGACAAGTCCTCTGGAAACACCATATATTTT	CASSPIDKSSGNTIYF
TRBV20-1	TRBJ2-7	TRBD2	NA	TGCAGTGCTAGTAATAGCGGGACCCGCTACGAGCAGTACTTC	CSASNSGTRYEQYF
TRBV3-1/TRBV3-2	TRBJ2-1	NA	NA	TGTGCCAGCAGCCTCGGGAGAGGACCCTACAATGAGCAGTTCTTC	CASSLGRGPYNEQFF
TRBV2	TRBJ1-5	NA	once	TGTGCCAGCAGTCCGAACTCGTTTGGTCGGCCCCAGCATTTT	CASSPNSFGRPQHF
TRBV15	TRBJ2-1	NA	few	TGTGCCACCAGCAGAGGGACTCCTAGTTACAATGAGCAGTTCTTC	CATSRGTPSYNEQFF
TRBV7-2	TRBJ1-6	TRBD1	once	TGTGCCAGCAGCCCTACCCGGACAGGGTCGACGAATTCACCCCTCCACTTT	CASSPTRTGSTNSPLHF
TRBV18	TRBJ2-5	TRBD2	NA	TGTGCCAGCTCACCACTAGCGGGGCTACAAGAGACCCAGTACTTC	CASSPLAGLQETQYF
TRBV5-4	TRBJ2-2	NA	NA	TGTGCCAGCAGAAAGGGAGGACTCGCCGGGGAGCTGTTTTTT	CASRKGGLAGELFF
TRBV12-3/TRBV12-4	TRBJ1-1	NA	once	TGTGCCAGCAGTTATCTGGGAGCGCGAGCTTTCTTT	CASSYLGARAFF
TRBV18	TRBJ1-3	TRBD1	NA	TGTGCCAGCCGGGGACAGATCGGAAACACCATATATTTT	CASRGQIGNTIYF
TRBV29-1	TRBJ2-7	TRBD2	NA	TGCAGCGTGGGGGGACTAGCGGGCTCCCGTGCCGATGTCTACGAGCAGTACTTC	CSVGGLAGSRADVYEQYF
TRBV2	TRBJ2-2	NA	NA	TGTGCCAGCAATAGCGGGACAGCCGGGGAGCTGTTTTTT	CASNSGTAGELFF
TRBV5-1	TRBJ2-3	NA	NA	TGCGCCAGCAGCTCTGTCCCGGACGGGAAAAATACGCAGTATTTT	CASSSVPDGKNTQYF
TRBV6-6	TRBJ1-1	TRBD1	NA	TGTGCCAGCAGACCCAGGGGGGAGGCTGAAGCTTTCTTT	CASRPRGEAEAFF
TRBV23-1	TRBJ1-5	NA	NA	TGCGCCAGCAACCCCCCCGGGTCCAATCAGCCCCAGCATTTT	CASNPPGSNQPQHF
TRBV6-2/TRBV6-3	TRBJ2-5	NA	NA	TGTGCCAGCAGTTACGCCGGGTACCAAGAGACCCAGTACTTC	CASSYAGYQETQYF
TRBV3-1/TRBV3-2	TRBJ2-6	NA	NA	TGTGCCAGCAGCCCACAGGGATTGGCTGGGGCCAACGTCCTGACTTTC	CASSPQGLAGANVLTF
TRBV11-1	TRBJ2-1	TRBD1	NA	TGTGCCAGCAGCTTAGCGGGACAGGGCGGCCATGAGCAGTTCTTC	CASSLAGQGGHEQFF
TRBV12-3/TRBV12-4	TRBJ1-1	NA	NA	TGTGCCAGCACCCCGAGGAACACTGAAGCTTTCTTT	CASTPRNTEAFF
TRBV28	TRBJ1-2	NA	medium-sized	TGTGCCAGCAGTTTAGACGCGGGAAACTATGGCTACACCTTC	CASSLDAGNYGYTF
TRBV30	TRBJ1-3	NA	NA	TGTGCCTGGGGACATGTCGGAAACACCATATATTTT	CAWGHVGNTIYF
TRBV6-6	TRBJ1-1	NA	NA	TGTGCCAGCAGTTACTCGAGGGGAGGCCTCGCTGAAGCTTTCTTT	CASSYSRGGLAEAFF
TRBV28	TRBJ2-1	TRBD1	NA	TGTGCCAGCAGCAGACAGGGGCGCAGGAATGAGCAGTTCTTC	CASSRQGRRNEQFF
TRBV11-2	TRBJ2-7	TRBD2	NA	TGTGCCAGCAGCCCCAGCGGGAGGTATTACGAGCAGTACTTC	CASSPSGRYYEQYF
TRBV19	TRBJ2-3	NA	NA	TGTGCCAGTGCCAAGGGGTCAGGAGATACGCAGTATTTT	CASAKGSGDTQYF
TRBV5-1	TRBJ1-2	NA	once	TGCGCCAGCAGCCCCGGGAGCCGACTTGGCTACACCTTC	CASSPGSRLGYTF
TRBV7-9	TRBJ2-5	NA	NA	TGTGCCAGCAGCTTAGCGGCAGAGAGCGGGTACCAAGAGACCCAGTACTTC	CASSLAAESGYQETQYF
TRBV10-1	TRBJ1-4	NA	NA	TGCGCCAGCAGTGAGTCCCCGACAGGTTCGGTCGAAAAACTGTTTTTT	CASSESPTGSVEKLFF
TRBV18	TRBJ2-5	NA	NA	TGTGCCAGCTCACCCCCCGGTCAAGAGACCCAGTACTTC	CASSPPGQETQYF
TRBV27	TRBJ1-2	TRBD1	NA	TGTGCCAGCAGTTTATTAGCTCAGGGGGCTAACTATGGCTACACCTTC	CASSLLAQGANYGYTF
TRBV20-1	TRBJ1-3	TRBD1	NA	TGCAGTGCTAGTAATACAGGGGCTGGAAACACCATATATTTT	CSASNTGAGNTIYF
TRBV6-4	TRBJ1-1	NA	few	TGTGCCAGCAGTGAACGGTACACTGAAGCTTTCTTT	CASSERYTEAFF
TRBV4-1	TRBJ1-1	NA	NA	TGCGCCAGCAGCCACCCGGGACACCGAAACACTGAAGCTTTCTTT	CASSHPGHRNTEAFF
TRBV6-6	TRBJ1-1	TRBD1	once	TGTGCCAGCAGTAACCCGGGACAGGGGCTGGAAGCTTTCTTT	CASSNPGQGLEAFF
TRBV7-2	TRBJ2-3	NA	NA	TGTGCCAGCAGCTTAAACCTAGCGTCAGATACGCAGTATTTT	CASSLNLASDTQYF
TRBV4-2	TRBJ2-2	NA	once	TGTGCCAGCAGCCGTAACAGGGGGGGGAATGCCGGGGAGCTGTTTTTT	CASSRNRGGNAGELFF
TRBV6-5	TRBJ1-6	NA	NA	TGTGCCAGCAGTTTCTCCTCGCGTTCTAATTCACCCCTCCACTTT	CASSFSSRSNSPLHF
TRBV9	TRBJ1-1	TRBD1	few	TGTGCCAGCAGCGTACTTTCCGACAGGGCTGAAGCTTTCTTT	CASSVLSDRAEAFF
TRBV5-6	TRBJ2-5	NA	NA	TGTGCCAGCAGCTTCGCAGGGGCGGGGACCCAGTACTTC	CASSFAGAGTQYF
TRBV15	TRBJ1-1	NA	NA	TGTGCCACCAGCAGAGATCCAGCGGCTGAAGCTTTCTTT	CATSRDPAAEAFF
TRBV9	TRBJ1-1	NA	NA	TGTGCCAGCAGCCCGCGAGGGCAGCTGAACACTGAAGCTTTCTTT	CASSPRGQLNTEAFF
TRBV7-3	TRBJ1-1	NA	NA	TGTGCCAGCAGCTCGGACAGCAGGTTGAGCACTGAAGCTTTCTTT	CASSSDSRLSTEAFF
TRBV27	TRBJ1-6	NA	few	TGTGCCAGCAGTCTCCAACAGGGCCTAGGGGCACCCCTCCACTTT	CASSLQQGLGAPLHF
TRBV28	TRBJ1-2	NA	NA	TGTGCCAGCAGTATGCTGGAGGCAGATTATGGCTACACCTTC	CASSMLEADYGYTF
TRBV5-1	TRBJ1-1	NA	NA	TGCGCCAGCAGCATAAACAAGAACACTGAAGCTTTCTTT	CASSINKNTEAFF
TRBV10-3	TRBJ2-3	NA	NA	TGTGCCATCAGTGGGGGGCGGAGGAGCACAGATACGCAGTATTTT	CAISGGRRSTDTQYF
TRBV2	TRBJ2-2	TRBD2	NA	TGTGCCAGCAGTCATCGGGGACTAGCGGGCTTGACCACCGGGGAGCTGTTTTTT	CASSHRGLAGLTTGELFF